A single sample gave rise to the 9 T cell receptor beta chains below, sequenced in a study of Ad26.COV2.S vaccination and SARS-CoV-2 variants. Treatment meaning: about 20 received Ad26.COV2.S at low or high dose, single or two shots; 5 received placebo; per-sample allocation not given. Repertoires come from day 63 after the first vaccine or placebo injection. Clones were sequenced by immunoSEQ multiplex PCR, and TCRdb holds only the in-frame ones, with some missing. The sample records some 640,000 clones, about 90% being singletons. The input for sequencing was peripheral blood, taken in a trial of Ad26.COV2.S vaccine versus placebo. The receptors originated from a person aged 18-65 years who received the Ad26.COV2.S COVID-19 vaccine or a placebo.

This chain uses TRBV5-1 with TRBJ2-2; 9 bases match TRBD1. The V gene's germline CDR1 is SGHRS and CDR2 YFSETQ. The V and J ends lost 7 bases and 3 bases, in that order; junction bases with no gene match: 1. The CDR3 runs 13 residues. CDR3 residues: CASGTGYTGELFF. The CDR3 nucleotides read TGCGCCAGCGGGACAGGGTACACCGGGGAGCTGTTTTTT.

This sequence joins TRBV21-1 and TRBJ2-2; the table's D gene call, TRBD2, was not cross checked with the DNA. TRBV21-1 is deemed a pseudogene. This CDR3 spans 15 amino acids. The CDR3 sequence: CASSNRDYDTGELFF. The CDR3 DNA sequence: TGTGCCAGCAGCAACCGGGACTATGACACCGGGGAGCTGTTTTTT.

This clone was found once. This chain connects TRBV19 to TRBJ1-5; D remains unclear. The germline gives CDR1 LNHDA, CDR2 SQIVND (reference sequence). With 3 bases removed from V and 4 bases from J, the gap between germline ends came to 13 bases. The CDR3 loop spans 15 amino acids. The CDR3 loop is CASSILRLGNQPQHF. Here the CDR3 DNA reads TGTGCCAGTAGTATTTTAAGGCTGGGAAATCAGCCCCAGCATTTT. The whole variable domain, remainder taken from reference TRBV19 and TRBJ1-5, is DGGITQSPKYLFRKEGQNVTLSCEQNLNHDAMYWYRQDPGQGLRLIYYSQIVNDFQKGDIAEGYSVSREKKESFPLTVTSAQKNPTAFYLCASSILRLGNQPQHFGDGTRLSIL.

J is TRBJ2-3 and V is TRBV6-6, with D possibly matching TRBD2 (7 bases). Germline loops: CDR1 MNHNY, CDR2 SVGAGI (reference sequence). This CDR3 has 16 residues. Deletions cut 2 bases from V and 2 bases from J, with 14 bases between. DNA of the CDR3: TGTGCCAGCAGTTACGAGGCGGGGGCCTACACAGATACGCAGTATTTT. Translated, it gives CASSYEAGAYTDTQYF.

This clone was seen once. This chain joins TRBV5-4 and TRBJ2-3; perhaps TRBD2 as D (5 bases). The CDR3 runs 14 residues. Germline V gene sequence: CDR1 SGHNT, CDR2 YYREEE (reference sequence). V was cut by 2 bases and J by 4 bases, with 11 bases left in between. The CDR3 protein is CASSLIASPDTQYF. In nucleotides, the CDR3 is TGTGCCAGCAGCTTAATAGCGAGCCCAGATACGCAGTATTTT.

The chain uses TRBV11-2 and TRBJ1-2; tentatively, D is TRBD1 (5 bases). Per germline, CDR1 SGHAT and CDR2 FQNNGV. V lost 0 bases and J 8 bases, leaving 22 bases between the germline ends. The CDR3 sequence is 17 residues long. This CDR3 reads CASSLEPHDSSSKGYTF. CDR3 nucleotides: TGTGCCAGCAGCTTAGAGCCTCACGACAGCTCCTCTAAGGGCTACACCTTC.

The chain couples TRBV18 to TRBJ2-1; 10 bases line up with TRBD2. Germline V gene sequence: CDR1 KGHSH, CDR2 LQKENI. CDR3 length: 15 residues. V lost 5 bases to trimming and J lost 6 bases; unmatched junction nucleotides: 7. The CDR3 coding sequence is TGTGCCAGCTCATTTAGCGGGAGGCTAGGCAATGAGCAGTTCTTC. Residues: CASSFSGRLGNEQFF.

The chain has TRBV19 and TRBJ2-4; the D gene could be TRBD1 or TRBD2 (5 bases each). Germline V gene sequence: CDR1 LNHDA, CDR2 SQIVND (reference sequence). Deletions cut 4 bases from V and 2 bases from J, with 6 bases between. This CDR3 contains 13 residues. The CDR3 loop reads CASSRGTKNIQYF. DNA for the CDR3: TGTGCCAGTAGTAGGGGGACCAAAAACATTCAGTACTTC.

The chain combines TRBV27 with TRBJ2-1; TRBD1 matches 9 bases. Trimming took 5 bases from V and 9 from J; bases not matched to a gene: 8. CDR1 is MNHEY, CDR2 SMNVEV, per germline (reference sequence). The length of the CDR3 is 14 residues. The CDR3 loop reads CASSRDREEVEQFF. Written as DNA, the CDR3 is TGTGCCAGCAGTAGGGACAGGGAAGAGGTTGAGCAGTTCTTC.